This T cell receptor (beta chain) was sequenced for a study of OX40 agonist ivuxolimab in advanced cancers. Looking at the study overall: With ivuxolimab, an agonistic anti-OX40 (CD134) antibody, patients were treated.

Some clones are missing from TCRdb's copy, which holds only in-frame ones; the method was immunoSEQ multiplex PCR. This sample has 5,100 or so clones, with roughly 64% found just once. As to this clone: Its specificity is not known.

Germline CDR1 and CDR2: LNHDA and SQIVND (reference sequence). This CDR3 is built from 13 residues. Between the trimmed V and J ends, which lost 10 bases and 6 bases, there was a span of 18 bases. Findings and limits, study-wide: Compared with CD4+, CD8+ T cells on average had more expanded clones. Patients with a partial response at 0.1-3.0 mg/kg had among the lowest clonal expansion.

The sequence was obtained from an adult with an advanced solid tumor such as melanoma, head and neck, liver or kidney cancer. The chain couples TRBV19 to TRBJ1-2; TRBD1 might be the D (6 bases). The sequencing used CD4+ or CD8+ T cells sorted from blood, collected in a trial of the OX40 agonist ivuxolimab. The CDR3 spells CAISGVPPNGYTF. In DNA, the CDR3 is TGTGCCATCTCAGGGGTTCCCCCTAATGGCTACACCTTC. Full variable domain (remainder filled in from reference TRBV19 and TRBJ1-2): DGGITQSPKYLFRKEGQNVTLSCEQNLNHDAMYWYRQDPGQGLRLIYYSQIVNDFQKGDIAEGYSVSREKKESFPLTVTSAQKNPTAFYLCAISGVPPNGYTFGSGTRLTVV.